One sample yielded the 32 T cell receptor beta chains listed below, sequenced in a study of identical twins. TCRdb re-derived calls from the 5' RACE reads in MiXCR, one entry per CDR3 protein. Of about 330,000 distinct CDR3 sequences listed, roughly 12% are singletons. These data were also reused for a study on yellow fever vaccine responses in identical twins.

Source material: CD8+ T cells sorted from blood. All receptors derive from a young woman in good health.

This clonotype was seen at least ten times. V gene TRBV4-1 combines with J gene TRBJ1-3; D gene uncertain. V lost 2 bases, J lost 0 bases, and 11 bases lay in between. This CDR3 has 16 amino acids. Germline CDR1 is MGHRA and CDR2 is YSYEKL. The CDR3 region is CASSQFGASSGNTIYF. The CDR3 DNA is TGCGCCAGCAGCCAATTTGGAGCGAGCTCTGGAAACACCATATATTTT.

Many counts were recorded for this clonotype. The chain couples TRBV24-1 to TRBJ2-5, with D perhaps TRBD1 (5 bases). The CDR3 totals 13 residues. With 4 bases removed from V and 1 base from J, the gap between germline ends came to 6 bases. Germline V gene sequence: CDR1 KGHDR, CDR2 SFDVKD. In DNA form, the CDR3 reads TGTGCCACCAGTGAAGGGGCCCAAGAGACCCAGTACTTC. This encodes CATSEGAQETQYF.

The table lists this clonotype with a few counts. J is TRBJ2-5 and V is TRBV7-9; tentatively, D is TRBD2 (6 bases). V was clipped by 2 bases and J by 5 bases, with 9 bases between them. This CDR3 spans 13 amino acids. CDR1 SEHNR and CDR2 FQNEAQ come from the germline V gene (reference sequence). This CDR3 is CASSLQGRETQYF. The CDR3 region has the DNA TGTGCCAGCAGCTTACAAGGGAGGGAGACCCAGTACTTC.

The V and J genes are TRBV15 and TRBJ1-5; TRBD1 aligns across 7 bases. The length of the CDR3 is 16 residues. V lost 3 bases to trimming and J lost 7 bases; unmatched junction nucleotides: 12. Looked up from germline, CDR1 is LNHNV and CDR2 is YYDKDF (reference sequence). CDR3 region: CATSREGDRPKQPQHF. The CDR3 nucleotides are TGTGCCACCAGCAGGGAAGGGGACAGACCTAAACAGCCCCAGCATTTT.

This clonotype was seen a handful of times. The rearrangement uses TRBV2 and TRBJ2-2; a possible D gene is TRBD1 (5 bases). This CDR3 comprises 15 residues. Germline V lookup: CDR1 SNHLY, CDR2 FYNNEI. The ends were cut back, 5 bases at V and 0 bases at J, with 10 bases in the middle. CDR3 DNA sequence: TGTGCCAGCAGTCCGACAGTAACGAACACCGGGGAGCTGTTTTTT. Encoded protein: CASSPTVTNTGELFF.

In its sample, this clonotype was seen a few times. V usage is TRBV3-1 and J usage is TRBJ2-7; TRBD2 matches 7 bases. This CDR3 has 15 amino acids. V gave up 3 bases and J gave up 2 bases; unmatched junction bases: 7. The germline V gene encodes CDR1 LGHDT and CDR2 YNNKEL (reference sequence). This chain's CDR3 is CASSHPSGQTYEQYF. The CDR3 DNA is TGTGCCAGCAGCCACCCTAGCGGTCAAACCTACGAGCAGTACTTC.

The chain links TRBV4-1 to TRBJ2-7; D gene uncertain. Germline lookup yields CDR1 MGHRA and CDR2 YSYEKL. The CDR3 contains 14 residues. Trimming removed 1 base from V and 2 bases from J, with 9 bases in between. The CDR3 loop is CASSQARGTYEQYF. DNA of the CDR3: TGCGCCAGCAGCCAAGCGCGAGGAACCTACGAGCAGTACTTC.

This chain connects TRBV29-1 to TRBJ2-7; 9 nucleotides match TRBD2. Germline V gene data show CDR1 as SQVTM and CDR2 as ANQGSEA. V lost 4 bases, J lost 3 bases, and 10 bases stayed unmatched. CDR3 size: 15 residues. The CDR3 DNA follows: TGCAGCGTTGGGACTAGCGCCCGGGGGGTCTACGAGCAGTACTTC. Translated: CSVGTSARGVYEQYF.

This clonotype was detected ten times or more. V and J are TRBV25-1 and TRBJ1-5, with D perhaps matching TRBD1 (5 bases). V lost 1 base and J 1 base, leaving 8 bases between the germline ends. Germline CDR1 reads MGHDK; CDR2 reads SYGVNS. The CDR3 loop spans 15 amino acids. The CDR3 nucleotides read TGTGCCAGCAGTGAATCCGAGGGGAGCAATCAGCCCCAGCATTTT. Translating gives CASSESEGSNQPQHF.

This clonotype was counted many times. This chain joins TRBV12-3 or TRBV12-4 and TRBJ2-1, with no clear D. CDR3 length: 12 amino acids. V dropped 6 bases and J dropped 3 bases, with 6 bases sitting between them. The CDR3, as DNA: TGTGCCAGCAGCCCGAACTACAATGAGCAGTTCTTC. This gives the protein CASSPNYNEQFF.

The V call is TRBV20-1, the J call TRBJ2-2; D tentatively fits TRBD1 or TRBD2 (5 bases each). The CDR3 has 14 amino acids. V dropped 6 bases and J dropped 2 bases, with 13 bases sitting between them. Looked up from germline, CDR1 is DFQATT and CDR2 is SNEGSKA (reference sequence). CDR3 sequence: CSAWDRSNTGELFF. The CDR3 DNA sequence: TGCAGTGCCTGGGACCGCTCCAACACCGGGGAGCTGTTTTTT.

V and J are TRBV11-1 and TRBJ2-3; TRBD2 is a possible D gene (6 bases). Trimming left V 6 bases short and J 6 bases short, with 13 bases between. This CDR3 has 13 amino acids. Germline values: CDR1 SGHAT, CDR2 FQDESV (reference sequence). The CDR3 DNA sequence: TGTGCCAGCAGTCAGGGACTCGGTGATACGCAGTATTTT. Its protein product is CASSQGLGDTQYF.

This chain uses TRBV5-4 with TRBJ2-5; the match to TRBD2 covers 11 bases. V trimming: 5 bases; J trimming: 3 bases; junction bases outside the gene matches: 9. Per germline, CDR1 SGHNT and CDR2 YYREEE (reference sequence). The CDR3 runs to 16 residues. CDR3 DNA: TGTGCCAGCAGGGTACCCGGGACTAGCGGTAAAGAGACCCAGTACTTC. It encodes CASRVPGTSGKETQYF. Variable domain in full (rest from reference TRBV5-4 and TRBJ2-5): ETGVTQSPTHLIKTRGQQVTLRCSSQSGHNTVSWYQQALGQGPQFIFQYYREEENGRGNFPPRFSGLQFPNYSSELNVNALELDDSALYLCASRVPGTSGKETQYFGPGTRLLVL.

This clonotype came up many times. The chain combines TRBV4-1 with TRBJ2-7, with 9 bases fitting TRBD2. Trimming at V came to 4 bases and at J to 0 bases, leaving 4 bases not matched to a gene. Germline V gene data show CDR1 as MGHRA and CDR2 as YSYEKL. The CDR3 loop spans 15 amino acids. CDR3 sequence (DNA): TGCGCCAGCAGCCTGGGACTAGCAGGCTCCTACGAGCAGTACTTC. It translates to CASSLGLAGSYEQYF.

The rearrangement links TRBV12-3 or TRBV12-4 to TRBJ1-4; D not certain. There are 16 residues in the CDR3. V lost 5 bases and J lost 3, with 16 bases in between. Here the CDR3 DNA reads TGTGCCAGCAGTCTACGCCCGACCGGGTCTAATGAAAAACTGTTTTTT. This sequence encodes CASSLRPTGSNEKLFF.

This clonotype was found a few times. The rearrangement joins TRBV28 to TRBJ2-1; D may be TRBD1 (6 bases). V lost 0 bases to trimming and J lost 7 bases, with 13 bases between them. This CDR3 spans 15 amino acids. The germline V gene encodes CDR1 MDHEN and CDR2 SYDVKM. CDR3 sequence reads: CASSLWIQGRNEQFF. The CDR3 bases are TGTGCCAGCAGTTTATGGATTCAGGGGCGGAATGAGCAGTTCTTC.

In this sample, this clonotype turned up a few times. The chain carries TRBV4-1 and TRBJ2-5; weak D call: TRBD2 (6 bases). CDR3 length: 14 amino acids. With 6 bases removed from V and 9 bases from J, the gap between germline ends came to 20 bases. Germline V gene data show CDR1 as MGHRA and CDR2 as YSYEKL. The CDR3 spells CASRPPGGTGAQYF. The CDR3 coding sequence is TGCGCCAGCAGACCGCCGGGTGGAACGGGGGCCCAGTACTTC.

This clonotype has a count of ten or more. The chain combines TRBV24-1 with TRBJ2-2; D may be TRBD1 or TRBD2 (5 bases each). The CDR3 covers 16 residues. Looked up from germline, CDR1 is KGHDR and CDR2 is SFDVKD. The germline V and J ends were trimmed by 3 bases and 5 bases, with 15 bases remaining between them. CDR3 nucleotide sequence: TGTGCCACCAGTGATCCGTCAGGGTGGGGGACCGGGGAGCTGTTTTTT. It is translated as CATSDPSGWGTGELFF.

This clonotype was found a few times. This chain uses TRBV27 with TRBJ1-1, with D tentatively TRBD1 (6 bases). Trimming shortened V by 10 bases and J by 0 bases, and 15 bases separated the two germline ends. The CDR3 loop spans 14 amino acids. CDR1 MNHEY and CDR2 SMNVEV come from the germline V gene (reference sequence). CDR3 sequence: CATNPRGMNTEAFF. The CDR3 region has the DNA TGTGCCACAAACCCCAGGGGCATGAACACTGAAGCTTTCTTT.

This clonotype was seen a handful of times. The junction departs from germline at one end; a sequencing error may be responsible. The rearrangement links TRBV27 to TRBJ2-1; tentative D call: TRBD2 (6 bases). This CDR3 spans 14 amino acids. CDR1 is MNHEY, CDR2 SMNVEV, per germline (reference sequence). The CDR3 nucleotides read TGTGCCAGCAGTTTATCAGGGAGGTACAGTGAGCAGTTCTTC. Its protein product is CASSLSGRYSEQFF.

This clonotype turned up a few times. The V and J genes are TRBV13 and TRBJ2-7; TRBD1 matches at 9 bases. Germline V gene sequence: CDR1 PRHDT, CDR2 FYEKMQ (reference sequence). The CDR3 extends over 15 amino acids. V lost 5 bases, J lost 3 bases, and 8 bases stayed unmatched. The CDR3 region has the DNA TGTGCCAGCAGCCCTACAGGGGGCGCGAGCTACGAGCAGTACTTC. Its protein is CASSPTGGASYEQYF.

The V call is TRBV27, the J call TRBJ2-1; a weak D match, TRBD1 (5 bases). Between the trimmed V and J ends, which lost 5 bases and 8 bases, there was a span of 10 bases. This CDR3 contains 12 residues. CDR1 and CDR2 from the germline V gene are MNHEY and SMNVEV (reference sequence). For the CDR3, the DNA is TGTGCCAGCAGTCAAATAGGGGATGAGCAGTTCTTC. This gives the protein CASSQIGDEQFF.

The chain links TRBV6-2 or TRBV6-3 to TRBJ2-1; maybe TRBD1 (5 bases). The CDR3 extends over 15 amino acids. Trimming removed 0 bases at V and 6 bases at J, with 12 bases between. Germline values: CDR1 MNHEY, CDR2 SVGEGT. CDR3 nucleotides: TGTGCCAGCAGTTACTCCCTAGAAGGGGTCAATGAGCAGTTCTTC. Protein: CASSYSLEGVNEQFF.

The chain is built from TRBV12-3 or TRBV12-4 and TRBJ2-2; no firm D call. V dropped 6 bases and J dropped 1 base, with 9 bases sitting between them. There are 14 residues in the CDR3. CDR3 protein: CASSPYRNTGELFF. The CDR3 DNA is TGTGCCAGCAGCCCCTACCGGAACACCGGGGAGCTGTTTTTT.

The chain has TRBV20-1 and TRBJ2-5, with TRBD2 as a possible D gene (5 bases). V was trimmed by 1 base and J by 1 base, leaving 7 bases between them. Looked up from germline, CDR1 is DFQATT and CDR2 is SNEGSKA (reference sequence). The CDR3 is 13 amino acids. Written as DNA, the CDR3 is TGCAGTGCTAGAGTTAGCGTCCAAGAGACCCAGTACTTC. Protein: CSARVSVQETQYF.

This clonotype was observed a handful of times. The J gene is TRBJ1-5, the V gene TRBV20-1; 9 bases match TRBD1. The trim removed 6 bases at V and 4 bases at J, leaving 10 bases unmatched. The CDR3 consists of 15 residues. Per the germline V gene, CDR1 is DFQATT and CDR2 is SNEGSKA (reference sequence). The CDR3 region has the DNA TGCAGTGCGAGAAACAGGGGGCGGTGGAATCAGCCCCAGCATTTT. Translating gives CSARNRGRWNQPQHF.

This rearrangement joins TRBV2 to TRBJ2-5; TRBD1 aligns across 7 bases. There are 14 residues in the CDR3. CDR1 is SNHLY and CDR2 is FYNNEI in the germline V gene. Losses at the gene ends were 5 bases for V and 4 bases for J; bases not matched to a gene: 7. The CDR3: CASSLPDRAETQYF. CDR3 nucleotides: TGTGCCAGCAGTCTACCCGACAGGGCAGAGACCCAGTACTTC.

There are a few counts of this clonotype. The chain is built from TRBV12-3 or TRBV12-4 and TRBJ2-6, with TRBD1 as a possible D gene (5 bases). V gave up 5 bases and J gave up 0 bases, with 11 bases separating them. This CDR3 is built from 16 residues. CDR3 in amino acids: CASSADSNSGANVLTF. CDR3 bases: TGTGCCAGCAGTGCAGACAGTAACTCTGGGGCCAACGTCCTGACTTTC.

V is TRBV24-1 and J is TRBJ2-1; 7 bases line up with TRBD2. Germline V gene data show CDR1 as KGHDR and CDR2 as SFDVKD. J was trimmed by 0 bases and V by 4 bases; bases with no gene match: 14. The CDR3 is made up of 19 amino acids. The CDR3 spells CATSDTQGRGRGSYNEQFF. The CDR3 region has the DNA TGTGCCACCAGTGACACACAAGGGAGGGGACGGGGCTCCTACAATGAGCAGTTCTTC.

This chain uses TRBV7-8 with TRBJ2-7; maybe TRBD1 (5 bases). Looked up from germline, CDR1 is SGHVS and CDR2 is FQNEAQ. The CDR3 consists of 14 residues. V lost 3 bases, J lost 4 bases, and 13 bases lay in between. The CDR3 region has the DNA TGTGCCAGCAGCTTCGGCCAGGGTGGGTACGAGCAGTACGTC. Its protein is CASSFGQGGYEQYV.

Ten or more counts support this clonotype. The CDR3 coding sequence is TGCGCCAGCAGCAGAGGAACAGGAACCTACGAGCAGTACGTC. It specifies CASSRGTGTYEQYV. The chain is built from TRBV5-1 and TRBJ2-7; D is possibly TRBD1 (5 bases). Germline CDR1 reads SGHRS; CDR2 reads YFSETQ. Trimming shortened V by 4 bases and J by 2 bases, and 13 bases separated the two germline ends. The CDR3 contains 14 residues.

This clonotype was seen a few times. One end of the junction does not line up with germline, which may come from a read error. This chain connects TRBV6-1 to TRBJ2-1; D is ambiguous. The germline gives CDR1 MNHNS, CDR2 SASEGT. The length of the CDR3 is 12 residues. CDR3 residues: CASSESWNEQFF. The CDR3 coding sequence is TGTGCTAGCAGTGAAAGCTGGAATGAGCAGTTCTTC.